This T cell receptor beta chain was observed in a study of patients and donors after allogeneic stem cell transplantation. The CDR3 is 15 amino acids. The germline gives CDR1 ENHRY, CDR2 SYGVKD. The J segment lost 7 bases and the V segment lost 3 bases, leaving 11 bases of the junction unmatched. One entry per CDR3 protein results from TCRdb running MiXCR on the RT-PCR reads. Of 150,000 to 250,000 distinct CDR3 sequences listed, less than 45% are singletons. This clonotype was detected a few times. V gene TRBV10-3 combines with J gene TRBJ2-7, with TRBD2 matching over 8 bases. The sequence derives from a human donor who was either an allogeneic HSCT recipient or a stem cell or donor lymphocyte infusion donor (not recorded which). It is not recorded whose cells these are; they may come from a transplant donor. The sequenced material came from blood, either unsorted or a sorted T cell fraction (not recorded which). CDR3 nucleotides: TGTGCCATCAGTGATAGTGGGGGAGCTAGCGGGGAGCAGTACTTC. Its protein product is CAISDSGGASGEQYF.